The 21 T cell receptor beta chains below were found in one sample sequenced in a study of blood T cell repertoires in COVID-19. Data came from immunoSEQ multiplex PCR; TCRdb stores just in-frame clones and leaves some out. The repertoire holds some 150,000 clones, with approximately 88% as singletons. Sequenced sample: peripheral blood. These receptors came from a woman aged 45-59 years with acute or convalescent COVID-19.

This chain uses TRBV7-9 with TRBJ2-2, with 7 nucleotides matching TRBD1. V dropped 4 bases and J dropped 6; count of bases not matched to a gene: 2. Germline CDR1 SEHNR, CDR2 FQNEAQ (reference sequence). The CDR3 totals 13 residues. The CDR3 DNA follows: TGTGCCAGCAGCTACCAGGGGGCCGGGGAGCTGTTTTTT. Residues: CASSYQGAGELFF.

This chain joins TRBV19 and TRBJ1-4, with D perhaps TRBD1 (6 bases). Germline CDR1 and CDR2: LNHDA and SQIVND (reference sequence). The CDR3 has 15 residues. The V end lost 5 bases, the J end lost 0 bases, and 10 bases lay between the germline ends. The CDR3 loop reads CASSHGTPTNEKLFF. Written as DNA, the CDR3 is TGTGCCAGTAGTCACGGGACACCAACTAATGAAAAACTGTTTTTT.

The chain has TRBV5-1 and TRBJ1-5, with 7 positions matching TRBD1. The J segment lost 7 bases and the V segment lost 2 bases, leaving 9 bases of the junction unmatched. This CDR3 spans 15 amino acids. Germline CDR1 SGHRS, CDR2 YFSETQ. CDR3 nucleotides: TGCGCCAGCAGCTTAACGGGACAGAGTCGACAGCCCCAGCATTTT. Translating gives CASSLTGQSRQPQHF.

The chain is built from TRBV2 and TRBJ2-1; D is unclear. Trimming left V 6 bases short and J 0 bases short, with 15 bases between. The CDR3 totals 16 residues. Germline-derived CDR1 and CDR2 are SNHLY and FYNNEI. The CDR3 bases are TGTGCCAGCAGCGAACGAGGTTCCTCCTCCTACAATGAGCAGTTCTTC. It translates to CASSERGSSSYNEQFF.

The V and J genes are TRBV5-6 and TRBJ2-3; 14 bases map to TRBD2. Germline V gives CDR1 SGHDT, CDR2 YYEEEE. The J segment lost 3 bases and the V segment lost 0 bases, leaving 6 bases of the junction unmatched. This CDR3 comprises 18 residues. The CDR3 reads CASSLARLAGGFTDTQYF. In DNA form, the CDR3 reads TGTGCCAGCAGCTTGGCCCGACTAGCGGGAGGGTTTACAGATACGCAGTATTTT.

The chain links TRBV7-2 to TRBJ1-3; the D gene is possibly TRBD1 (5 bases). V was shortened by 3 bases and J by 0 bases, with 6 bases between the two germline ends. Germline-derived CDR1 and CDR2 are SGHTA and FQGNSA. There are 14 residues in the CDR3. CDR3: CASSFDSSGNTIYF. The CDR3 DNA reads TGTGCCAGCAGCTTCGACAGCTCTGGAAACACCATATATTTT.

V and J are TRBV18 and TRBJ2-1; 11 nucleotides match TRBD2. There are 14 residues in the CDR3. Germline-derived CDR1 and CDR2 are KGHSH and LQKENI. V was pared by 5 bases and J by 7 bases, with 4 bases of the junction left unmatched. DNA of the CDR3: TGTGCCAGCTCAGAGGGACTAGCGGAGAATGAGCAGTTCTTC. This codes for CASSEGLAENEQFF. Full variable domain (rest looked up from reference TRBV18 and TRBJ2-1): NAGVMQNPRHLVRRRGQEARLRCSPMKGHSHVYWYRQLPEEGLKFMVYLQKENIIDESGMPKERFSAEFPKEGPSILRIQQVVRGDSAAYFCASSEGLAENEQFFGPGTRLTVL.

The chain carries TRBV6-6 and TRBJ1-5; the D is unclear. Trimming cost V 5 bases and J 4 bases, with 6 bases left between them. Germline loops: CDR1 MNHNY, CDR2 SVGAGI (reference sequence). The CDR3 covers 12 residues. The CDR3 coding sequence is TGTGCCAGCAGTCCCAGGAATCAGCCCCAGCATTTT. Its protein is CASSPRNQPQHF.

This chain links TRBV5-1 with TRBJ1-3, with D hard to call. Trimming took off 0 bases at V and 4 bases at J, with 11 bases between the two ends. This CDR3 is 15 amino acids long. From germline, CDR1 is SGHRS and CDR2 YFSETQ. The CDR3 loop reads CASSLVGSAGNTIYF. CDR3 coding DNA: TGCGCCAGCAGCTTGGTAGGGAGCGCAGGAAACACCATATATTTT.

This chain connects TRBV6-4 to TRBJ1-1, with D possibly matching TRBD1 (5 bases). CDR1 is MRHNA, CDR2 SNTAGT, per germline. V shed 2 bases and J shed 5 bases, with 6 bases lying between them. The CDR3 extends over 12 amino acids. The CDR3 DNA follows: TGTGCCAGCAGTGACGGGGGGACTGAAGCTTTCTTT. Its protein is CASSDGGTEAFF.

This rearrangement joins TRBV9 to TRBJ1-5; TRBD1 aligns across 10 bases. The V gene end was trimmed by 4 bases and the J gene end by 3 bases; junction bases not matched to a gene: 4. The germline V gene has CDR1 SGDLS and CDR2 YYNGEE. CDR3 length: 15 amino acids. The CDR3 loop is CASSLTGGNNQPQHF. The DNA for the CDR3 is TGTGCCAGCAGCCTGACAGGGGGCAACAATCAGCCCCAGCATTTT.

As DNA, the CDR3 is TGTGCCAGCGGACAGGGCTCATCCTACTCTGGAAACACCATATATTTT. This codes for CASGQGSSYSGNTIYF. The V gene is TRBV2, the J gene TRBJ1-3, with 8 bases that match TRBD1. CDR3 size: 16 residues. V was clipped by 8 bases and J by 0 bases; unmatched bases: 9. Germline V gives CDR1 SNHLY, CDR2 FYNNEI.

CDR3 in amino acids: CASSSLQGTTLDRMNTEAFF. CDR3 coding DNA: TGTGCCAGCAGCTCGCTACAGGGGACAACCTTAGATCGAATGAACACTGAAGCTTTCTTT. The chain joins TRBV7-3 to TRBJ1-1, with 7 positions matching TRBD1. V was pared by 4 bases and J by 0 bases, with 20 bases of the junction left unmatched. The CDR3 is 20 residues long. Germline CDR1 and CDR2: SGHTA and FQGTGA.

The gene calls are TRBV4-1 and TRBJ2-3; 9 bases line up with TRBD2. Trimming at V came to 1 base and at J to 5 bases, leaving 1 base not matched to a gene. Germline CDR1 MGHRA, CDR2 YSYEKL. The CDR3 has 14 residues. CDR3 residues: CASSQGLAVDTQYF. The CDR3 DNA reads TGCGCCAGCAGCCAAGGACTAGCGGTAGATACGCAGTATTTT.

The chain recombines TRBV5-3 with TRBJ1-2; 7 bases match TRBD1. TRBV5-3 is classed as an ORF, of uncertain function. The CDR3 totals 15 residues. Unmatched junction bases numbered 11, after V lost 4 bases and J lost 5 bases. CDR3 loop: CARSLRGPRCYGYTF. The CDR3 coding sequence is TGTGCCAGAAGCCTGAGGGGGCCCAGGTGTTATGGCTACACCTTC.

V gene TRBV7-8 combines with J gene TRBJ1-2; D is undetermined. Germline assignment: CDR1 SGHVS and CDR2 FQNEAQ. The ends were cut back, 1 base at V and 3 bases at J, with 12 bases in the middle. The CDR3 is 15 residues long. CDR3 protein: CASSLVLGVDYGYTF. Here the CDR3 DNA reads TGTGCCAGCAGCTTAGTATTAGGAGTCGACTATGGCTACACCTTC.

The chain is built from TRBV7-2 and TRBJ1-2, with D possibly TRBD1 on 5 matching bases. The CDR3 runs to 14 residues. Germline V gene lookup returns CDR1 SGHTA and CDR2 FQGNSA. With 0 bases removed from V and 2 bases from J, the gap between germline ends came to 7 bases. This chain's CDR3 is CASSLAGQNYGYTF. The CDR3 nucleotides read TGTGCCAGCAGCTTAGCGGGGCAGAACTATGGCTACACCTTC.

This sequence joins TRBV3-1 (or the pseudogene TRBV3-2) and TRBJ2-7, with 7 bases aligning to TRBD2. The CDR3 runs 16 residues. J gave up 1 base and V 5 bases, and 11 bases lay outside the gene matches. Germline assignment: CDR1 LGHDT and CDR2 YNNKEL (reference sequence). The CDR3 bases are TGTGCCAGCAGCTGGGGGGGTCCTACCAATTCCTACGAGCAGTACTTC. Protein: CASSWGGPTNSYEQYF.

The chain has TRBV29-1 and TRBJ1-2, with D unclear. Trimming stripped 2 bases from V and 4 bases from J, with 26 bases between. Per germline, CDR1 SQVTM and CDR2 ANQGSEA. The CDR3 covers 18 residues. CDR3 bases: TGCAGCGTTGAAAGGCCGCCCGGCGACGTATGGAGGCTCTATGGCTACACCTTC. It is translated as CSVERPPGDVWRLYGYTF.

The genes are TRBV3-1 (or the pseudogene TRBV3-2) and TRBJ2-5; D possibly corresponds to TRBD1 (5 bases). Trimming shortened V by 1 base and J by 5 bases, and 8 bases separated the two germline ends. Germline loops: CDR1 LGHDT, CDR2 YNNKEL (reference sequence). The CDR3 is 13 amino acids. The CDR3: CASSQGGRETQYF. The DNA of the CDR3 is TGTGCCAGCAGCCAAGGGGGCCGGGAGACCCAGTACTTC.

J is TRBJ2-7 and V is TRBV5-5; D perhaps matches TRBD1 (6 bases). Trimming stripped 4 bases from V and 2 bases from J, with 16 bases between. This CDR3 has 15 amino acids. Germline values: CDR1 SGHKS, CDR2 YYEKEE (reference sequence). Here the CDR3 DNA reads TGTGCCAGCAGCCTCACCGGGACAACGACCTACGAGCAGTACTTC. This codes for CASSLTGTTTYEQYF. Complete variable domain (other parts from reference TRBV5-5 and TRBJ2-7): DAGVTQSPTHLIKTRGQQVTLRCSPISGHKSVSWYQQVLGQGPQFIFQYYEKEERGRGNFPDRFSARQFPNYSSELNVNALLLGDSALYLCASSLTGTTTYEQYFGPGTRLTVT.